Following are 20 T cell receptor beta chains from one sample sequenced in a study of T cell responses to AZD1222 COVID-19 vaccine. The repertoire was sequenced with immunoSEQ multiplex PCR; TCRdb's copy has only in-frame clones and lacks some. The table includes under 150,000 clones, 90% detected once. Sequenced material: peripheral blood, taken 28 days after the second AZD1222 dose. The receptor set was obtained from an adult who received the AZD1222 COVID-19 vaccine.

The CDR3 reads CASSRTSGSINEQFF. CDR3 bases: TGCGCCAGCAGCCGCACTAGCGGGAGTATTAATGAGCAGTTCTTC. The chain combines TRBV5-1 with TRBJ2-1; 11 bases align to TRBD2. V dropped 4 bases and J dropped 7; count of bases not matched to a gene: 7. The CDR3 is 15 amino acids. Germline assignment: CDR1 SGHRS and CDR2 YFSETQ.

This sequence joins TRBV18 and TRBJ2-3; 7 nucleotides agree with TRBD1. J lost 1 base, V lost 2 bases, and 6 bases had no gene match. Germline V gene sequence: CDR1 KGHSH, CDR2 LQKENI. This CDR3 is 16 amino acids long. The CDR3 region is CASSPRGGKGTDTQYF. The CDR3 region has the DNA TGTGCCAGCTCACCAAGAGGGGGCAAGGGCACAGATACGCAGTATTTT.

This chain links TRBV29-1 with TRBJ2-2; TRBD1 agrees at 7 bases. The trim removed 5 bases at V and 5 bases at J, leaving 5 bases unmatched. Germline CDR1 and CDR2: SQVTM and ANQGSEA. This CDR3 region has 13 residues. The CDR3, as DNA: TGCAGCGTTACAGGGGATAGAACCGGGGAGCTGTTTTTT. Residues: CSVTGDRTGELFF.

This chain joins TRBV28 and TRBJ1-2; D uncertain. Trimming shortened V by 4 bases and J by 4 bases, and 7 bases separated the two germline ends. Per the germline V gene, CDR1 is MDHEN and CDR2 is SYDVKM. The length of the CDR3 is 12 residues. CDR3 region: CASSSDTYGYTF. The CDR3 DNA follows: TGTGCCAGCAGTTCCGACACCTATGGCTACACCTTC.

This clone was found once. V gene TRBV18 combines with J gene TRBJ2-3; 9 bases match TRBD2. Per the germline V gene, CDR1 is KGHSH and CDR2 is LQKENI. This CDR3 spans 16 amino acids. V dropped 2 bases and J dropped 3; count of bases not matched to a gene: 6. This CDR3 reads CASSPRQAGGTDTQYF. CDR3 coding DNA: TGTGCCAGCTCACCAAGGCAAGCGGGAGGAACAGATACGCAGTATTTT.

V usage is TRBV15 and J usage is TRBJ1-3; no firm D call. Deletions cut 5 bases from V and 0 bases from J, with 11 bases between. The CDR3 has 15 amino acids. Germline assignment: CDR1 LNHNV and CDR2 YYDKDF (reference sequence). CDR3 sequence reads: CATSPTKYSGNTIYF. DNA for the CDR3: TGTGCCACCAGCCCGACTAAATACTCTGGAAACACCATATATTTT.

This chain connects TRBV15 to TRBJ1-2; no firm D call. Trimming removed 0 bases from V and 9 bases from J, with 17 bases in between. Looked up from germline, CDR1 is LNHNV and CDR2 is YYDKDF (reference sequence). This CDR3 contains 15 residues. The CDR3 DNA reads TGTGCCACCAGCAGAGATCTATCCCCGGGAAATAGCTACACCTTC. Amino acids: CATSRDLSPGNSYTF.

The CDR3 DNA is TGTGCCAGCTCACCCGACCTCATGGGGGGCGGTAATGGCTACACCTTC. It yields the protein CASSPDLMGGGNGYTF. The rearrangement joins TRBV18 to TRBJ1-2; weak D call: TRBD1 (6 bases). The CDR3 runs 16 residues. The germline V gene has CDR1 KGHSH and CDR2 LQKENI. The V and J ends lost 3 bases and 6 bases respectively, with 20 bases between them.

This clone was picked up one time. The chain couples TRBV7-3 to TRBJ2-1; TRBD1 or TRBD2 may be the D gene (6 bases each). Germline CDR1 reads SGHTA; CDR2 reads FQGTGA. The CDR3 loop spans 15 amino acids. V lost 5 bases and J lost 5, with 16 bases in between. CDR3 sequence reads: CASSLRGALDNEQFF. CDR3 DNA: TGTGCCAGCAGCCTAAGGGGGGCCCTGGACAATGAGCAGTTCTTC.

The chain combines TRBV11-2 with TRBJ1-4; D call uncertain. CDR1 SGHAT and CDR2 FQNNGV come from the germline V gene. The V gene lost 5 bases and the J gene lost 8 bases, with 15 bases spanning the gap. There are 14 residues in the CDR3. CDR3 DNA: TGTGCCAGCAGCGCGACACAAGTGAACGAAAAACTGTTTTTT. Its translation: CASSATQVNEKLFF.

The chain has TRBV11-2 and TRBJ2-7; 13 bases agree with TRBD2. V lost 5 bases and J lost 3; bases outside the gene matches: 4. Germline V lookup: CDR1 SGHAT, CDR2 FQNNGV. The CDR3 is 15 residues long. CDR3 loop: CASSPRTSGSYEQYF. Here the CDR3 DNA reads TGTGCCAGCAGCCCTAGGACTAGCGGGAGCTACGAGCAGTACTTC.

This chain connects TRBV4-1 to TRBJ2-1; TRBD2 agrees at 9 bases. J was trimmed by 6 bases and V by 0 bases; bases with no gene match: 9. The V gene's germline CDR1 is MGHRA and CDR2 YSYEKL. This CDR3 contains 17 residues. The CDR3 nucleotides read TGCGCCAGCAGCCAAGAAGGTCCCCTAGCGGGGAGCAATGAGCAGTTCTTC. This codes for CASSQEGPLAGSNEQFF.

DNA of the CDR3: TGTGCCAGCAGCCCATGGGGCGTCTACGAGCAGTACTTC. It yields the protein CASSPWGVYEQYF. The chain has TRBV3-1 (or the pseudogene TRBV3-2) and TRBJ2-7; perhaps TRBD1 as D (5 bases). The CDR3 is made up of 13 amino acids. V was pared by 4 bases and J by 3 bases, with 10 bases between. Germline CDR1 reads LGHDT; CDR2 reads YNNKEL (reference sequence).

This clone has more than one count but fewer than ten. CDR3 loop: CASSLGASWDYGYTF. The CDR3 region has the DNA TGTGCCAGCAGCTTAGGGGCGAGCTGGGACTATGGCTACACCTTC. V is TRBV11-2 and J is TRBJ1-2; no clear D. Germline-derived CDR1 and CDR2 are SGHAT and FQNNGV. The CDR3 covers 15 residues. Trimming left V 1 base short and J 3 bases short, with 12 bases between.

The DNA of the CDR3 is TGTGCCAGCAGTGAGGGCAGGACTAACTATGGCTACACCTTC. It encodes CASSEGRTNYGYTF. This chain uses TRBV6-1 with TRBJ1-2; D is uncertain. V was clipped by 3 bases and J by 0 bases, with 8 bases between them. The CDR3 sequence is 14 residues long. The germline CDR1 and CDR2 sequences are MNHNS and SASEGT.

This chain joins TRBV3-1 (or the pseudogene TRBV3-2) and TRBJ1-1; no clear D gene. Germline-derived CDR1 and CDR2 are LGHDT and YNNKEL (reference sequence). The CDR3 runs to 11 residues. The V end was cut by 7 bases, the J end by 1 base, with 4 bases between. CDR3 nucleotide sequence: TGTGCCAGCATAGGGAACACTGAAGCTTTCTTT. As protein: CASIGNTEAFF.

This chain uses TRBV28 with TRBJ1-4; 7 nucleotides line up with TRBD1. The trim removed 5 bases at V and 4 bases at J, leaving 10 bases unmatched. The CDR3 contains 16 residues. Germline loops: CDR1 MDHEN, CDR2 SYDVKM. As DNA, the CDR3 is TGTGCCAGCAGTCCCCCTCCCACAGGGGTTAATGAAAAACTGTTTTTT. Translated, it gives CASSPPPTGVNEKLFF.

The chain employs TRBV11-3 and TRBJ2-1; D is possibly TRBD2 (5 bases). Per germline, CDR1 SGHNT and CDR2 YENEEA. The germline V and J ends were trimmed by 2 bases and 2 bases, with 10 bases remaining between them. CDR3 length: 15 residues. This CDR3 is CASSLTGVTYNEQFF. The CDR3 DNA reads as TGTGCCAGCAGCTTAACCGGGGTAACCTACAATGAGCAGTTCTTC.

The V call is TRBV18, the J call TRBJ2-7; 14 nucleotides agree with TRBD2. The CDR3 sequence is 17 residues long. With V trimmed by 4 bases and J by 2 bases, 7 bases remained unmatched. CDR1 and CDR2 (germline): KGHSH, LQKENI. The CDR3 sequence: CASSQPGLAGAAYEQYF. The CDR3 DNA sequence: TGTGCCAGCTCACAACCGGGACTAGCGGGGGCCGCCTACGAGCAGTACTTC.

In this sample, this clone turned up once. V gene TRBV6-5 combines with J gene TRBJ1-4, with D unresolved. V lost 8 bases and J 4 bases, leaving 11 bases between the germline ends. The CDR3 extends over 13 amino acids. The germline gives CDR1 MNHEY, CDR2 SVGAGI. The DNA for the CDR3 is TGTGCCAGCGGATCGGGAGTTAATGAAAAACTGTTTTTT. Encoded protein: CASGSGVNEKLFF.